This T cell receptor (beta chain) stems from a study of shared clonotypes between healthy human individuals (dated by TCRdb to the early 2020s). About the investigation overall: Two women and three men aged 18 to 49 years were included in the cohort. For each donor, CD4 naive and CD4 memory were each given three plates, CD8 naive was given two plates, and CD8 memory was given one plate. To estimate repertoire size and how much clonotypes are shared between individuals, the study performed deep sequencing of blood TCR repertoires from a few healthy adults. To increase sequencing depth and limit assay-specific biases, different laboratories used diverse techniques to prepare libraries and sequence TCR repertoires. Leukapheresis yielded between about 0.94 and 8.9 billion PBMCs per donor.

The paper as a whole reports these results and caveats: Only blood was sampled, and tissue TCR repertoires likely differ from those in blood. Because the study included a small number of donors, the genetic and exposure-history diversity represented was limited. Naive subsets generally had larger estimated clonotype richness than memory subsets. Clonotypes shared by all four sorted-subset donors showed higher generation probabilities than non-shared clonotypes. Sharing across a few donors was observed for around 5% of naive CD4, 3% to 4% of naive CD8, roughly 2.4% of memory CD4, and approximately 0.41% of memory CD8 clonotypes. Incomplete sequencing was indicated by rarefaction of sorted-subset datasets, despite the large sequencing depth. Based on pairwise subsampling, the degree of clonotype sharing among donors was expected to be affected by sequencing depth.

Healthy HIV-negative adults with no recently reported acute infections or vaccinations were included as donors. Every donor was a Caucasian adult residing in Nashville, Tennessee, USA. CD4+ T cells were enriched through magnetic negative selection, after which naive cells were positively selected on CD45RA and the remaining negative fraction served as the memory subset. After blood collection by leukapheresis, PBMCs were isolated using Ficoll-Histopaque density gradient centrifugation and then cryopreserved in the vapor phase of liquid nitrogen. Analytical flow cytometry was used to check the purity and quantity of each magnetically sorted T cell population. Genomic DNA was isolated from each sorted fraction and quantified by UV absorbance on a Nanodrop 2000c. Using the deep immunoSEQ assay, multiplex PCR amplified TCR CDR3 regions from genomic DNA. Extracted genomic DNA from each cell subset was spread evenly across all wells of several immunoSEQ 96-well plates, with each plate serving as a replicate. For sorted subsets, 200 to 250 ng of genomic DNA, equivalent to 30,000 or so T cell genomes, went into each replicate PCR. Purified libraries were quantified with a Qubit 3.0 fluorometer, sized on a Bioanalyzer 2100, and re-quantified with the KAPA Library Quantification kit. Each immunoSEQ 96-well plate was sequenced on its own single-read 150-cycle Illumina NextSeq 550 flow cell. Under the source paper's analysis protocol: Because the immunoSEQ output included only junctional sequences and no quality scores, the filtering could not be the same as the filtering used for full-length reads. Sequences were annotated with PyIR, a Python wrapper for IgBLAST v1.9, using IMGT germline references to assign V/J genes and CDR3. Reads were filtered out if the reads had weak V/J assignments (E-value above 1e-6), no CDR3, stop codons, out-of-frame junctions, or ambiguous translated residues. A V3J clonotype was defined by an identical inferred V gene, J gene, and CDR3 amino acid sequence. Percentage overlap between repertoires was calculated by dividing the number of shared unique clonotypes by the size of the smaller repertoire. RTK rarefaction, the Chao1 estimator, and Recon v2.1 estimates of unobserved clonotypes were used to assess repertoire richness. Generation probabilities for all TCRbeta clonotypes obtained by the gDNA method from a handful of donors were computed using OLGA. Sourced from immuneACCESS, this table was stored by TCRdb with only in-frame sequences that have V and J called. A share of the clones is absent; for the studies checked, an unresolved V gene accounts for under half, and the remainder has no known explanation. V and J calls and clone size are as listed in that table; D and trimming were resolved from the DNA. The sample table contains approximately 530,000 clones; only one count was recorded for about 96% of them. The ten largest clonotypes hold 0.055% to 0.075% of the sample.

Based on the germline V gene (reference sequence), the CDR1 and CDR2 sequences are GTSNPN and SVGIG. Measured from the cysteine to the phenylalanine, the CDR3 is 14 residues long. The sequence is cut down to CDR3 DNA, 42 bases in frame from base 1. A distance of 11 bases separates the germline ends of V and J, which lose 3 bases and 0 bases respectively. Turning to this clone: It has no known antigen specificity. Base qualities are not at hand, and no much larger clone is one base apart.

The sample taken for sequencing was naive CD4+ T cells sorted from blood. The sample's cell subset or site label, decoded: CD45RA+ positively selected. The receptor was isolated from a woman between 25 and 40 years old in good health. The chain couples TRBV30 to TRBJ1-1; a weak D assignment points to TRBD1 (5 bases agree). Here the CDR3 is given as CAWRTDSMNTEAFF. The nucleotide sequence reads as follows: TGTGCCTGGAGGACAGACAGTATGAACACTGAAGCTTTCTTT.